Reported below is one T cell receptor (beta chain). This clonotype was picked up many times. What antigen it recognizes has not been identified. The record has no base qualities; no much larger clone is one base away. The data stem from a study of T cells in Graves' hyperthyroidism and ophthalmopathy (dated by TCRdb to the late 2010s). For the study in its entirety: Peripheral blood was collected at initial diagnosis, before any treatment. To identify TCR V-J signatures that set the groups apart, the researchers used a discovery cohort of more than 95 patients, made up of 43 with Graves' ophthalmopathy and 57 with stable Graves' hyperthyroidism. TCR Vbeta CDR3 sequencing of 130 to 150 peripheral blood samples (roughly 43 ophthalmopathy, over 70 hyperthyroidism and roughly 17 progressor patients) is reported in the paper. Prospective prediction of ophthalmopathy was tested in an independent validation cohort consisting of 18 to 20 hyperthyroidism patients and 15 or so patients who later progressed to ophthalmopathy. After sampling, hyperthyroidism patients received methimazole starting at 30 mg daily, and ophthalmopathy patients received high-dose intravenous methylprednisolone. The study also compared thyroid tissue and blood T-cell repertoires from about six Graves' hyperthyroidism patients. For training and testing, the roughly 93 patients in the discovery cohort were randomly divided in a 7:3 ratio.

The TCR beta CDR3 regions were amplified from the RNA transcripts. A first-round RT-PCR of the TCR CDR3 used the HTBI primer set with the Qiagen OneStep RT-PCR kit. Libraries were constructed in a second round of multiplex PCR, after which size selection and purification were performed. Libraries were sequenced paired-end with 100 bp reads on an Illumina HiSeq2000. In the source study's methods: SOAPnuke was used to process the raw data, removing reads that contained adapters or uncalled bases, had a mean Phred below 15, or lacked an exact match to the constant primer or identifier. High-quality paired reads were merged with COPE v1.2.5, and unique nucleotide sequences were defined as clonotypes. Clonotypes were aligned to IMGT TRBV, TRBD and TRBJ reference segments using MiTCR v1.1. Analysis was restricted to V-J combinations with a frequency above 0.0001, which covered 98% to 99.2% of repertoires. The TCS score was defined as the ratio of F50 (clonal expansion) to E x V (chaos), calculated using BLOSUM62-based TCRdist between CDR3 peptides within each V-J. Welch's t-statistics and random forest reduced fewer than 550 V-J features to 13, which were used in a naive Bayes classifier (R e1071). TCRdb itself trimmed the public reads at Q25 with fastp, ran MiXCR and retained productive beta chains. Merged by CDR3 protein, the rows form single entries marked with the most common genes and DNA. The V and J calls shown here were made by TCRdb, not taken from the authors' results. A total of 500,000 to 750,000 distinct CDR3 sequences appear in this sample, about 15% of them only once. The ten largest make up roughly 7.3% of the sample.

Study-wide findings and limitations: In validation, progression to ophthalmopathy was predicted by the model with 70.59% sensitivity and nearly 75% specificity, a median of 6.5 months before onset. Sample size was not statistically predetermined, and investigators were not blinded to group allocation. A 13 V-J signature model separated ophthalmopathy from stable hyperthyroidism, with approximately 87% sensitivity and 81.08% specificity in cross-validation and 80%/75% in testing. Most expanded thyroid clonotypes (frequency above 0.001) were also detected in blood, suggesting blood repertoires may reflect thyroid immune responses.

A patient counted as having stable Graves' hyperthyroidism if no progression to ophthalmopathy occurred over 18 months of follow-up. The hyperthyroidism patients were between 18 and 65 years old and newly diagnosed, with a disease duration of less than 2 months. The study excluded patients with uncontrolled infections, other autoimmune diseases, pregnancy or lactation. Diagnoses relied on clinical symptoms, serum thyroxine and TRAb, thyroid ultrasound and orbital computed tomography. PBMCs were separated from over 9 ml of fresh peripheral blood using Ficoll-Paque density gradient centrifugation. Total RNA was extracted with Trizol reagent, and quality was checked on an Agilent 2100 Bioanalyzer. From the germline V gene, CDR1 is SGHAT and CDR2 is FQNNGV. A distance of 17 bases separates the germline ends of V and J, which lose 6 bases and 0 bases respectively. The CDR3 has 17 amino acids, counting the end cysteine and phenylalanine. Only the CDR3 DNA stays, 51 bases, in frame from base 1.

Sequenced sample: blood. The TCR was taken from a young woman with Graves' hyperthyroidism. The chain is made from TRBV11-2 and TRBJ2-2; a tentative D call is TRBD1 (6 bases match). The CDR3 here reads CASRTLTGIANTGELFF. The bases read TGTGCCAGCAGGACACTTACAGGGATAGCGAACACCGGGGAGCTGTTTTTT.